Following are 3 T cell receptor beta chains from one sample sequenced in a study of shared clonotypes between healthy human individuals. Sequenced by immunoSEQ multiplex PCR; TCRdb stores in-frame clones only, minus some. The top ten clones hold nearly 1.5% of a sample with under 1,100,000 clones, about 74% of them seen once. The sample was memory CD4+ T cells sorted from blood. Noted subset: CD45RA-negative fraction. Every receptor here comes from a young man in good health.

V gene TRBV18 combines with J gene TRBJ2-5, with 7 bases matching TRBD2. The junction had 7 bases not matched to a gene; V was cut back by 3 bases and J by 3 bases. The length of the CDR3 is 15 residues. Germline CDR1 reads KGHSH; CDR2 reads LQKENI. CDR3 DNA sequence: TGTGCCAGCTCACCCGGTCAAGCGGGGAAAGAGACCCAGTACTTC. Translated, it gives CASSPGQAGKETQYF.

This clone has more than one count but fewer than ten. The genes are TRBV6-1 and TRBJ2-7; 9 nucleotides match TRBD1. Trimming removed 7 bases from V and 7 bases from J; junction bases left unmatched: 14. There are 15 residues in the CDR3. Germline V gene lookup returns CDR1 MNHNS and CDR2 SASEGT. CDR3 DNA: TGTGCCAGCACCAGATCCGGGACAGGGTCGGAAGAGCAGTACTTC. It encodes CASTRSGTGSEEQYF.

This chain joins TRBV2 and TRBJ1-6, with D unclear. The CDR3 extends over 15 amino acids. Germline V gene lookup returns CDR1 SNHLY and CDR2 FYNNEI. The ends were cut back, 2 bases at V and 9 bases at J, with 14 bases in the middle. This CDR3 is CASSERPAGVSPLHF. CDR3 coding DNA: TGTGCCAGCAGTGAAAGGCCGGCAGGTGTTTCACCCCTCCACTTT.